The 10 T cell receptor beta chains presented below share a single source sample, sequenced in a study of T cell clones after liver transplantation. Sequencing was performed with immunoSEQ multiplex PCR; in TCRdb, only in-frame clones are kept and a portion is missing. This sample has more than 9,000 clones, with about 78% found just once. The sample consisted of CD8+ T cells from blood, taken at the 22-month timepoint. The receptor set was obtained from a human patient who received a liver transplant. Some T cells may be provided by the graft donor.

This clone was recorded only once. This chain connects TRBV27 to TRBJ1-1; 8 nucleotides line up with TRBD1. Germline loops: CDR1 MNHEY, CDR2 SMNVEV (reference sequence). The V segment lost 6 bases and the J segment 5 bases; nucleotides outside the gene matches: 11. The CDR3 consists of 15 residues. The CDR3 protein is CASSLTGDLITEAFF. The CDR3 region has the DNA TGTGCCAGCAGCTTGACAGGGGATCTAATAACTGAAGCTTTCTTT.

V is TRBV27 and J is TRBJ2-7, with D uncertain. There are 13 residues in the CDR3. V lost 2 bases and J lost 6, with 11 bases in between. Germline CDR1 is MNHEY and CDR2 is SMNVEV (reference sequence). CDR3 residues: CASSLSRGAEQYF. DNA of the CDR3: TGTGCCAGCAGTTTAAGTAGAGGAGCCGAGCAGTACTTC.

This clone was counted a few times. This chain uses TRBV5-1 with TRBJ1-5; 8 positions agree with TRBD1. V shed 4 bases, J shed 5 bases, and the junction held 5 bases outside the gene matches. The CDR3 is 14 residues long. Germline assignment: CDR1 SGHRS and CDR2 YFSETQ. The CDR3 bases are TGCGCCAGCAGCCCGGGACAGGACCATCAGCCCCAGCATTTT. Its protein product is CASSPGQDHQPQHF. The complete variable domain, with remaining parts taken from reference TRBV5-1 and TRBJ1-5, reads KAGVTQTPRYLIKTRGQQVTLSCSPISGHRSVSWYQQTPGQGLQFLFEYFSETQRNKGNFPGRFSGRQFSNSRSEMNVSTLELGDSALYLCASSPGQDHQPQHFGDGTRLSIL.

This clone is a singleton in its sample. The chain carries TRBV7-2 and TRBJ2-7; TRBD1 or TRBD2 may be the D gene (6 bases each). Trimming stripped 4 bases from V and 0 bases from J, with 10 bases between. The CDR3 extends over 14 amino acids. Germline CDR1 SGHTA, CDR2 FQGNSA. The CDR3 nucleotides are TGTGCCAGCAGCTCCCCGGGGGCCTCCTACGAGCAGTACTTC. Translated: CASSSPGASYEQYF.

This sequence joins TRBV11-1 and TRBJ2-1; TRBD2 matches at 9 bases. V gave up 3 bases and J gave up 3 bases; unmatched junction bases: 6. This CDR3 contains 16 residues. Looked up from germline, CDR1 is SGHAT and CDR2 is FQDESV (reference sequence). DNA for the CDR3: TGTGCCAGCAGCTTTCCCGGGACTAGCTTCTACAATGAGCAGTTCTTC. Translating gives CASSFPGTSFYNEQFF.

This sequence joins TRBV6-5 and TRBJ2-7, with 10 bases identical to TRBD2. This CDR3 comprises 13 residues. The V gene end was trimmed by 7 bases and the J gene end by 7 bases; junction bases not matched to a gene: 7. Germline CDR1 MNHEY, CDR2 SVGAGI. The CDR3 loop is CASNLSGGREQYF. The CDR3 DNA sequence: TGTGCCAGCAACCTTAGCGGGGGGAGGGAGCAGTACTTC.

This rearrangement joins TRBV27 to TRBJ2-7, with D tentatively TRBD2 (6 bases). This CDR3 has 15 amino acids. Germline-derived CDR1 and CDR2 are MNHEY and SMNVEV (reference sequence). V was cut by 4 bases and J by 5 bases, with 18 bases left in between. The CDR3: CASSSSSWRGHEQYF. For the CDR3, the DNA is TGTGCCAGCAGTTCCTCGTCCTGGCGGGGCCACGAGCAGTACTTC.

This sequence joins TRBV7-2 and TRBJ1-3; D is unresolved. Germline V gene data show CDR1 as SGHTA and CDR2 as FQGNSA. The CDR3 runs to 16 residues. V was cut by 5 bases and J by 7 bases, with 21 bases left in between. In DNA form, the CDR3 reads TGTGCCAGCAGCCTTTTCGGCCTCCCCGGTGGGAACACCATATATTTT. Encoded protein: CASSLFGLPGGNTIYF.

CDR3 region: CASSSGPGRGKDSGANVLTF. The CDR3 bases are TGTGCCAGCAGTTCCGGTCCTGGACGGGGAAAAGACTCTGGGGCCAACGTCCTGACTTTC. The chain joins TRBV28 to TRBJ2-6; D may be TRBD2 (5 bases). The germline V and J ends were trimmed by 4 bases and 0 bases, with 22 bases remaining between them. The germline CDR1 and CDR2 sequences are MDHEN and SYDVKM. The CDR3 contains 20 residues.

The rearrangement joins TRBV7-9 to TRBJ2-5; perhaps TRBD1 as D (6 bases). This CDR3 has 14 amino acids. V shed 2 bases and J shed 3 bases, with 10 bases lying between them. From germline, CDR1 is SEHNR and CDR2 FQNEAQ (reference sequence). The CDR3 DNA reads as TGTGCCAGCAGCTTATTGGGGGCGGAAGAGACCCAGTACTTC. Its translation: CASSLLGAEETQYF.